This TCR beta chain was sequenced for a study of T cell changes during pregnancy in multiple sclerosis. Profiled with immunoSEQ multiplex PCR; TCRdb holds only in-frame clones, not every one. The table records 84,000 or so clones, 94% of them present only once. This material consisted of peripheral blood, taken in the third trimester of pregnancy. The origin of this receptor is a female donor with multiple sclerosis, enrolled in a pregnancy study.

For the CDR3, the DNA is TGTGCCAGCAGTTACCTAGATCAAAACACTGAAGCTTTCTTT. Encoded protein: CASSYLDQNTEAFF. The gene calls are TRBV6-5 and TRBJ1-1; D is ambiguous. V lost 2 bases and J lost 2, with 9 bases in between. CDR1 is MNHEY and CDR2 is SVGAGI in the germline V gene. This CDR3 contains 14 residues.